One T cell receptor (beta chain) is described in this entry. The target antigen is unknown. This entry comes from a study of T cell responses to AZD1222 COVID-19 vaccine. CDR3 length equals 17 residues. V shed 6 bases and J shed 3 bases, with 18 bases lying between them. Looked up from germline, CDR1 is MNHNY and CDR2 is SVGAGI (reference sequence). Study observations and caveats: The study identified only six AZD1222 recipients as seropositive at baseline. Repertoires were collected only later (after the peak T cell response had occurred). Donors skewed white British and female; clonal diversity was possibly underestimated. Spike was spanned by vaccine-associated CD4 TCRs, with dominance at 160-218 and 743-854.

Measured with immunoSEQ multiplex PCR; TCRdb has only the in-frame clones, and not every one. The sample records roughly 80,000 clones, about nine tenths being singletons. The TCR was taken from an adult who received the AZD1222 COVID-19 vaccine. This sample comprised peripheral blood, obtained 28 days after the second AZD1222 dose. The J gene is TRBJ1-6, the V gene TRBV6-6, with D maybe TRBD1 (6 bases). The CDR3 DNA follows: TGTGCCAGCAGCCGAGCCCCACAGGGCGTCTATAATTCACCCCTCCACTTT. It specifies CASSRAPQGVYNSPLHF.